Below are 27 T cell receptor beta chains sequenced from a single sample in a study of PD-1 blockade in classical Hodgkin lymphoma. Sample time point: cycle 4 day 1 (C4D1), after more than five weeks of nivolumab. Relapse after autologous stem cell transplantation occurred in every patient, and brentuximab vedotin exposure varied. From thawed PBMCs, CD8+ T cells were isolated by magnetic negative selection. The method was immunoSEQ multiplex PCR; TCRdb's version includes in-frame clones alone and lacks a portion of them. The sample holds around 4,000 clones, over 60% seen once. This specimen consisted of CD8+ T cells from blood, obtained before the fourth cycle of nivolumab. The receptors were sampled from a human donor with classical Hodgkin lymphoma.

This clone turned up a few times. This sequence joins TRBV5-1 and TRBJ2-1, with a possible D match to TRBD2 (6 bases). The CDR3 has 15 amino acids. In germline, CDR1 is SGHRS, CDR2 YFSETQ. The germline V and J ends were trimmed by 3 bases and 3 bases, with 13 bases remaining between them. The CDR3 DNA follows: TGCGCCAGCAGCTCAAGCGGGCCGCTCTACAATGAGCAGTTCTTC. Protein product: CASSSSGPLYNEQFF.

The V gene is TRBV4-3, the J gene TRBJ2-5; perhaps D is TRBD1 or TRBD2 (5 bases each). The J call may be wrong; the DNA end is better matched by TRBJ2-7. The CDR3 loop spans 13 amino acids. The germline V gene encodes CDR1 LGHNA and CDR2 YSLEER. In DNA form, the CDR3 reads TGCGCCAGCAGCCAGCTCAGGGAGTACGAGCAGTACTTC. It codes for CASSQLREYEQYF.

To note about this clone: The same CDR3 can be traced to other DNA sequences in this sample. This sequence joins TRBV9 and TRBJ2-7; tentative D call: TRBD1 (5 bases). Per germline, CDR1 SGDLS and CDR2 YYNGEE. Between the trimmed V and J ends, which lost 0 bases and 4 bases, there was a span of 8 bases. There are 13 residues in the CDR3. The CDR3 loop is CASSVAPGYEQYF. The CDR3 nucleotides are TGTGCCAGCAGCGTAGCCCCAGGGTACGAGCAGTACTTC.

The V gene is TRBV4-1, the J gene TRBJ2-5; 9 positions match TRBD1. The germline gives CDR1 MGHRA, CDR2 YSYEKL. The CDR3 runs 15 residues. The J segment lost 2 bases and the V segment lost 3 bases, leaving 4 bases of the junction unmatched. Here the CDR3 DNA reads TGCGCCAGCAGCCAGCCCGGGACAGGGCAAGAGACCCAGTACTTC. This gives the protein CASSQPGTGQETQYF.

The chain carries TRBV7-6 and TRBJ2-4, with unresolved D. This CDR3 spans 18 amino acids. Deletions cut 1 base from V and 3 bases from J, with 19 bases between. Germline loops: CDR1 SGHVS, CDR2 FNYEAQ. The CDR3 is CASSLGHTSGDGKNIQYF. Here the CDR3 DNA reads TGTGCCAGCAGCTTAGGCCACACCTCGGGCGATGGCAAAAACATTCAGTACTTC.

The chain employs TRBV28 and TRBJ1-2; D is unresolved. This CDR3 is built from 13 residues. Trimming pared 4 bases from V and 4 bases from J, leaving 10 bases between. Germline CDR1 and CDR2: MDHEN and SYDVKM. In DNA form, the CDR3 reads TGTGCCAGCAGTTCCCAGGCCCTCTATGGCTACACCTTC. It codes for CASSSQALYGYTF.

V is TRBV7-6 and J is TRBJ1-5, with D uncertain. CDR3 length equals 13 residues. Looked up from germline, CDR1 is SGHVS and CDR2 is FNYEAQ. Trimming cost V 0 bases and J 7 bases, with 7 bases left between them. CDR3 sequence reads: CASSLAERQPQHF. CDR3 sequence (DNA): TGTGCCAGCAGCTTAGCGGAACGCCAGCCCCAGCATTTT.

With regard to this clone: This likely came from a read error, as a far larger clone is one base away. The chain links TRBV4-1 to TRBJ2-7; D is perhaps TRBD2 (6 bases). V lost 1 base and J lost 3, with 19 bases in between. Germline V CDR1 and CDR2: MGHRA, YSYEKL. There are 17 residues in the CDR3. CDR3 sequence reads: CASSQAQGGAGNYEQYF. In DNA, the CDR3 is TGCGCCAGCAGCCAAGCCCAAGGAGGGGCGGGTAACTACGAGCAGTACTTC.

The chain recombines TRBV7-9 with TRBJ2-7, with D possibly matching TRBD2 (6 bases). The length of the CDR3 is 16 residues. V gave up 1 base and J gave up 2 bases, with 15 bases separating them. CDR1 is SEHNR, CDR2 FQNEAQ, per germline (reference sequence). The CDR3 nucleotides read TGTGCCAGCAGCTTAGAGTATGGCGGGACTCCCTACGAGCAGTACTTC. It is translated as CASSLEYGGTPYEQYF.

The chain couples TRBV6-7 to TRBJ2-2; 11 nucleotides agree with TRBD2. TRBV6-7 is identified as an open reading frame with a role that is uncertain. The CDR3 is made up of 22 amino acids. Trimming took 0 bases from V and 3 from J; bases not matched to a gene: 18. For the CDR3, the DNA is TGTGCCAGCAGTTACTCGTGGGGGGAGCAGGGTAGCGGGAGGGTATACACCGGGGAGCTGTTTTTT. Its translation: CASSYSWGEQGSGRVYTGELFF.

This chain joins TRBV4-3 and TRBJ1-6, with D perhaps TRBD1 (5 bases). This CDR3 is 15 amino acids long. Trimming cost V 0 bases and J 8 bases, with 11 bases left between them. Looked up from germline, CDR1 is LGHNA and CDR2 is YSLEER. The CDR3 sequence: CASSQERQTYSPLHF. CDR3 in DNA: TGCGCCAGCAGCCAAGAAAGACAGACTTATTCACCCCTCCACTTT.

The chain carries TRBV10-3 and TRBJ2-7; TRBD2 aligns across 11 bases. From germline, CDR1 is ENHRY and CDR2 SYGVKD. The CDR3 length is 17 residues. J lost 2 bases, V lost 4 bases, and 10 bases had no gene match. This CDR3 reads CAISAALAGVTPYEQYF. CDR3 in DNA: TGTGCCATCAGTGCGGCACTAGCGGGGGTCACGCCCTACGAGCAGTACTTC.

This clone came up a few times. The chain has TRBV27 and TRBJ2-7, with 7 positions matching TRBD2. With V trimmed by 2 bases and J by 3 bases, 1 base remained unmatched. This CDR3 region has 13 residues. Germline V gives CDR1 MNHEY, CDR2 SMNVEV (reference sequence). This CDR3 reads CASSLREDYEQYF. CDR3 bases: TGTGCCAGCAGTTTACGGGAGGACTACGAGCAGTACTTC.

The chain has TRBV4-1 and TRBJ2-1; TRBD2 matches 11 bases. Looked up from germline, CDR1 is MGHRA and CDR2 is YSYEKL. The CDR3 loop spans 17 amino acids. With 4 bases clipped from V and 4 bases from J, the junction kept 9 bases outside the gene matches. DNA of the CDR3: TGCGCCAGCAGCCTGAGCAGTAGCGGGGGGGCTTACAATGAGCAGTTCTTC. Its protein is CASSLSSSGGAYNEQFF.

V usage is TRBV4-3 and J usage is TRBJ1-1; 9 nucleotides align to TRBD1. Losses at the gene ends were 2 bases for V and 3 bases for J; bases not matched to a gene: 19. This CDR3 is 20 amino acids long. Germline V gene lookup returns CDR1 LGHNA and CDR2 YSLEER. CDR3 amino acids: CASSQLTPGQGYSYDTEAFF. In nucleotides, the CDR3 is TGCGCCAGCAGCCAACTAACCCCGGGACAGGGTTATTCTTATGACACTGAAGCTTTCTTT.

This sequence joins TRBV14 and TRBJ2-5; D not resolved. Trimming left V 1 base short and J 4 bases short, with 13 bases between. CDR1 and CDR2 (germline): SGHDN, FVKESK. The CDR3 sequence is 15 residues long. In DNA, the CDR3 is TGTGCCAGCAGCCAAGGGACCTCTATTCTAGAGACCCAGTACTTC. As protein: CASSQGTSILETQYF.

The chain has TRBV7-2 and TRBJ2-5; 8 bases agree with TRBD2. The CDR3 has 17 amino acids. CDR1 is SGHTA and CDR2 is FQGNSA in the germline V gene. The junction had 10 bases not matched to a gene; V was cut back by 2 bases and J by 2 bases. The CDR3 region is CASSLLPQRGPQETQYF. CDR3 in DNA: TGTGCCAGCAGCTTACTTCCTCAGCGGGGGCCGCAAGAGACCCAGTACTTC.

This clone showed up just a few times. J is TRBJ1-2 and V is TRBV7-6, with 7 bases lining up with TRBD1. The ends lost 1 base at V and 6 bases at J; junction bases unmatched: 11. Germline V CDR1 and CDR2: SGHVS, FNYEAQ. This CDR3 has 16 amino acids. CDR3 DNA: TGTGCCAGCAGCTTAGTTAGCAGAGACAGGGTCCATGGCTACACCTTC. It yields the protein CASSLVSRDRVHGYTF.

The table lists this clone with a count of one. This chain uses TRBV11-2 with TRBJ1-6; TRBD1 matches 8 bases. CDR1 and CDR2 from the germline V gene are SGHAT and FQNNGV. This CDR3 region has 15 residues. V lost 5 bases, J lost 8 bases, and 8 bases stayed unmatched. DNA for the CDR3: TGTGCCAGCAGCCTAGGACAGGGAAGAGATTCACCCCTCCACTTT. Translated: CASSLGQGRDSPLHF. Together with reference TRBV11-2 and TRBJ1-6, the CDR3 gives the full variable domain: EAGVAQSPRYKIIEKRQSVAFWCNPISGHATLYWYQQILGQGPKLLIQFQNNGVVDDSQLPKDRFSAERLKGVDSTLKIQPAKLEDSAVYLCASSLGQGRDSPLHFGNGTRLTVT.

J is TRBJ1-6 and V is TRBV6-6; D ambiguous. This CDR3 region has 14 residues. The germline V gene encodes CDR1 MNHNY and CDR2 SVGAGI (reference sequence). Trimming pared 6 bases from V and 7 bases from J, leaving 13 bases between. The DNA for the CDR3 is TGTGCCAGCAGCTACGGACCGACCAATTCACCCCTCCACTTT. This encodes CASSYGPTNSPLHF.

The chain links TRBV6-5 to TRBJ1-1; D not resolved. The CDR3 length is 12 residues. V lost 3 bases, J lost 1 base, and 3 bases lay in between. Per germline, CDR1 MNHEY and CDR2 SVGAGI. In nucleotides, the CDR3 is TGTGCCAGCAGTTATTGGAACACTGAAGCTTTCTTT. Its protein product is CASSYWNTEAFF.

J is TRBJ1-1 and V is TRBV6-5; D is uncertain. Trimming stripped 8 bases from V and 1 base from J, with 5 bases between. Per the germline V gene, CDR1 is MNHEY and CDR2 is SVGAGI. The CDR3 contains 11 residues. The CDR3 DNA reads as TGTGCCAGCTTCGCGAACACTGAAGCTTTCTTT. Amino acid sequence: CASFANTEAFF.

V gene TRBV7-9 combines with J gene TRBJ1-1; weak D call: TRBD1 (6 bases). V was trimmed by 3 bases and J by 8 bases, leaving 13 bases between them. Germline V gives CDR1 SEHNR, CDR2 FQNEAQ (reference sequence). The CDR3 contains 13 residues. The CDR3 DNA reads as TGTGCCAGCAGCTTCCCGGGGGGCCTCGAAGCTTTCTTT. It codes for CASSFPGGLEAFF. The full variable domain, rest sourced from reference TRBV7-9 and TRBJ1-1, is DTGVSQNPRHKITKRGQNVTFRCDPISEHNRLYWYRQTLGQGPEFLTYFQNEAQLEKSRLLSDRFSAERPKGSFSTLEIQRTEQGDSAMYLCASSFPGGLEAFFGQGTRLTVV.

This rearrangement joins TRBV11-2 to TRBJ2-7; tentative D call: TRBD1 (6 bases). CDR1 and CDR2 (germline): SGHAT, FQNNGV. The CDR3 sequence is 14 residues long. Trimming removed 3 bases from V and 3 bases from J, with 12 bases in between. Here the CDR3 reads CASSFSTGNYEQYF. The CDR3 DNA is TGTGCCAGCAGCTTCTCGACAGGAAACTACGAGCAGTACTTC.

This clone is medium-sized. The genes are TRBV7-9 and TRBJ2-3, with 13 bases identical to TRBD2. This CDR3 comprises 17 residues. Germline V gene sequence: CDR1 SEHNR, CDR2 FQNEAQ (reference sequence). V shed 5 bases and J 2 bases; nucleotides not matched to a gene: 7. This CDR3 reads CASSEPGLAGFTDTQYF. Here the CDR3 DNA reads TGTGCCAGCAGCGAACCGGGACTAGCGGGATTCACAGATACGCAGTATTTT.

The V call is TRBV13, the J call TRBJ2-5; 9 nucleotides match TRBD2. From germline, CDR1 is PRHDT and CDR2 FYEKMQ (reference sequence). CDR3 length: 15 amino acids. After removal of 2 bases from V and 5 bases from J, the junction contained 6 bases not matched to a gene. The CDR3 coding sequence is TGTGCCAGCAGCTTAAACGCGGGAGGGCCGGAGACCCAGTACTTC. Protein sequence: CASSLNAGGPETQYF.

V is TRBV5-6 and J is TRBJ2-7, with 10 bases matching TRBD1. Per germline, CDR1 SGHDT and CDR2 YYEEEE. Losses at the gene ends were 2 bases for V and 7 bases for J; bases not matched to a gene: 6. The CDR3 covers 14 residues. In nucleotides, the CDR3 is TGTGCCAGCAGCTTAAGCGGACAGGGGGTTGAGCAGTACTTC. Its translation: CASSLSGQGVEQYF. Based on the CDR3 plus reference TRBV5-6 and TRBJ2-7, the full variable domain is DAGVTQSPTHLIKTRGQQVTLRCSPKSGHDTVSWYQQALGQGPQFIFQYYEEEERQRGNFPDRFSGHQFPNYSSELNVNALLLGDSALYLCASSLSGQGVEQYFGPGTRLTVT.